The T cell receptor beta chain described here comes from a study of shared clonotypes between healthy human individuals (TCRdb year 2020). For the wider study: The cohort included three men and two women between 18 and 49 years of age. Leukapheresis yielded between about 0.9 and 10 billion PBMCs per donor. Blood TCR repertoires of about five healthy adults were deeply sequenced to estimate repertoire size and the extent of clonotype sharing between individuals. Libraries were prepared and TCR repertoires were sequenced by different laboratories using diverse techniques, in order to increase sequencing depth and limit assay-specific biases. Points the paper makes about the study in general: Only blood was sampled, and tissue TCR repertoires likely differ from those in blood. Pairwise subsampling led to the expectation that sequencing depth would affect the degree of clonotype sharing among donors. The small number of donors limited the genetic and exposure-history diversity represented.

Healthy HIV-negative adults with no recently reported acute infections or vaccinations were included as donors. Every donor was a Caucasian adult residing in Nashville, Tennessee, USA. For unsorted samples, roughly 90 million PBMCs were counted, and genomic DNA was extracted using the QIAamp DNA Blood Mini kit. Blood was obtained by leukapheresis, after which PBMCs were separated by Ficoll-Histopaque density gradient centrifugation and cryopreserved in liquid nitrogen vapor phase. About this clone itself: Its recognized antigen is unknown. The input lacks base qualities; no much larger clone sits a single base away.

The germline ends are 14 bases apart after V is trimmed by 7 bases and J by 1 base. Including cysteine and phenylalanine, the CDR3 has 15 amino acids. Only the CDR3 part of the read is kept: 45 bases, read in frame from the first base. CDR1 and CDR2, looked up from the germline V gene (reference sequence), are LNHDA and SQIVND. Using the deep immunoSEQ assay, multiplex PCR amplified TCR CDR3 regions from genomic DNA. Extracted genomic DNA from each cell subset was distributed evenly across all wells of several immunoSEQ 96-well plates, and each plate was treated as a replicate. For unsorted PBMC, 300 ng genomic DNA, equal to 32,000 or so T cell genomes, was loaded into each replicate PCR. Unsorted PBMC genomic DNA was sequenced across ten immunoSEQ deep assay plates. The purified libraries were quantified using a Qubit 3.0 fluorometer, sized with a Bioanalyzer 2100, and then quantified again using the KAPA Library Quantification kit. Each immunoSEQ 96-well plate was sequenced on its own single-read 150-cycle Illumina NextSeq 550 flow cell. Under the source paper's analysis protocol: Because only junctional sequences without quality scores were contained in the immunoSEQ output, filtering matching that applied to full-length reads could not be performed. To assign V/J genes and CDR3, sequences were annotated against IMGT germline references using PyIR, a Python wrapper for IgBLAST v1.9. Reads with weak V/J assignments (E-value above 1e-6), missing CDR3, stop codons, out-of-frame junctions, or ambiguous translated residues were removed. A V3J clonotype was defined by an identical inferred V gene, J gene, and CDR3 amino acid sequence. Percentage overlap between repertoires was calculated by dividing the number of shared unique clonotypes by the size of the smaller repertoire. RTK rarefaction, the Chao1 estimator, and Recon v2.1 estimates of unobserved clonotypes were used to assess repertoire richness. TCRdb re-hosts the immuneACCESS table, in-frame sequences only. Its copies lack some clones; in the studies checked, an unresolved V gene accounts for under half of them, and the cause for the rest is not known. V, J and clone size are taken as reported in that table, and D and trimming were inferred from the DNA itself. The sample yields about 460,000 clones; roughly three quarters were counted once. Of the sample, 12% falls within the top ten clones.

The receptor chain draws on TRBV19 and TRBJ1-5; no D segment can be confidently identified. What was sequenced was PBMCs. This clonotype was sampled from a woman in her thirties or forties in good health. Some clones in this sample may be carry-over from other donors' samples. The DNA sequence is as follows: TGTGCCAGTACTACGGCCCAGGCCAGCAATCAGCCCCAGCATTTT. Protein translation: CASTTAQASNQPQHF.